What follows are 21 T cell receptor beta chains derived from one specimen sequenced in a study of blood T cell repertoires in COVID-19. Assay: immunoSEQ multiplex PCR; the TCRdb copy retains only in-frame clones and omits some. The sample gives 130,000 to 150,000 clones, roughly 79% of which show up once; roughly 2% is in the top ten. Sequenced material: peripheral blood. Receptors originate from a woman aged 60-75 years with acute or convalescent COVID-19.

This rearrangement joins TRBV4-1 to TRBJ1-5, with TRBD1 as a possible D gene (5 bases). There are 16 residues in the CDR3. The germline CDR1 and CDR2 sequences are MGHRA and YSYEKL. V gave up 0 bases and J gave up 4 bases, with 13 bases separating them. The CDR3 nucleotides read TGCGCCAGCAGCCAAGATGGTCAGGGAAGGAATCAGCCCCAGCATTTT. Its translation is CASSQDGQGRNQPQHF.

The CDR3 region is CASGAEDSPLHF. CDR3 nucleotides: TGTGCCAGCGGGGCAGAGGATTCACCCCTCCACTTT. V and J are TRBV2 and TRBJ1-6; D is possibly TRBD1 (5 bases). V was clipped by 8 bases and J by 8 bases, with 10 bases between them. The CDR3 totals 12 residues. Germline CDR1 and CDR2: SNHLY and FYNNEI.

The chain couples TRBV19 to TRBJ2-3; a possible D gene is TRBD1 (6 bases). V was shortened by 0 bases and J by 8 bases, with 12 bases between the two germline ends. Germline V gene sequence: CDR1 LNHDA, CDR2 SQIVND (reference sequence). The CDR3 is made up of 14 amino acids. Here the CDR3 reads CASSIEKQGATQYF. The CDR3 DNA sequence: TGTGCCAGTAGTATAGAAAAACAGGGAGCTACGCAGTATTTT.

The V call is TRBV28, the J call TRBJ1-1; 7 nucleotides agree with TRBD1. The CDR3 runs 14 residues. CDR1 and CDR2 from the germline V gene are MDHEN and SYDVKM. V trimming: 4 bases; J trimming: 3 bases; junction bases outside the gene matches: 5. CDR3 DNA: TGTGCCAGCAGTTCCTCCGACAGGGACACTGAAGCTTTCTTT. The encoded protein is CASSSSDRDTEAFF.

The chain's CDR3 is CASSAAGVGANVLTF. The CDR3 DNA follows: TGTGCCAGCAGTGCCGCGGGGGTGGGGGCCAACGTCCTGACTTTC. This chain links TRBV28 with TRBJ2-6; 7 bases match TRBD2. With 5 bases clipped from V and 4 bases from J, the junction kept 5 bases outside the gene matches. Germline V gives CDR1 MDHEN, CDR2 SYDVKM. CDR3 length: 15 residues.

The table lists this clone with a few counts. The chain is built from TRBV7-9 and TRBJ2-1, with TRBD2 identical over 16 bases. This CDR3 has 17 residues. Germline CDR1 SEHNR, CDR2 FQNEAQ (reference sequence). After removal of 5 bases from V and 5 bases from J, the junction contained 6 bases not matched to a gene. The CDR3 protein is CASSMGTSGRVHNEQFF. In DNA, the CDR3 is TGTGCCAGCAGCATGGGGACTAGCGGGAGGGTCCACAATGAGCAGTTCTTC.

The rearrangement uses TRBV15 and TRBJ1-1, with TRBD1 matching 8 bases. CDR1 is LNHNV, CDR2 YYDKDF, per germline (reference sequence). Unmatched junction bases numbered 8, after V lost 3 bases and J lost 5 bases. The CDR3 sequence is 15 residues long. CDR3 in amino acids: CATSRKQGVGTEAFF. The DNA for the CDR3 is TGTGCCACCAGCAGGAAACAGGGGGTAGGGACTGAAGCTTTCTTT.

CDR3 amino acids: CASTAGGNYGYTF. The CDR3 DNA sequence: TGTGCCAGCACGGCAGGGGGTAACTATGGCTACACCTTC. The rearrangement links TRBV6-5 to TRBJ1-2; 7 bases are a match to TRBD1. The CDR3 is 13 amino acids. Germline V CDR1 and CDR2: MNHEY, SVGAGI. V was pared by 7 bases and J by 1 base, with 3 bases of the junction left unmatched.

The rearrangement links TRBV3-1 (or the pseudogene TRBV3-2) to TRBJ2-6; no clear D gene. The CDR3 covers 16 residues. V was trimmed by 1 base and J by 0 bases, leaving 7 bases between them. Germline values: CDR1 LGHDT, CDR2 YNNKEL (reference sequence). The CDR3 DNA is TGTGCCAGCAGCCAAGTAGGAGTCTCTGGGGCCAACGTCCTGACTTTC. This translates into CASSQVGVSGANVLTF.

The chain carries TRBV27 and TRBJ1-5, with 8 bases identical to TRBD1. After removal of 4 bases from V and 6 bases from J, the junction contained 8 bases not matched to a gene. Germline V CDR1 and CDR2: MNHEY, SMNVEV (reference sequence). This CDR3 is built from 15 residues. CDR3 loop: CASSYNRGEGQPQHF. The CDR3 region has the DNA TGTGCCAGCAGTTATAACAGGGGGGAGGGTCAGCCCCAGCATTTT.

The chain carries TRBV7-2 and TRBJ1-6; unclear D gene. Looked up from germline, CDR1 is SGHTA and CDR2 is FQGNSA. Trimming shortened V by 2 bases and J by 1 base, and 3 bases separated the two germline ends. There are 14 residues in the CDR3. The CDR3 reads CASSLTSYNSPLHF. The DNA of the CDR3 is TGTGCCAGCAGCTTAACATCCTATAATTCACCCCTCCACTTT.

This clone was observed once. The rearrangement joins TRBV9 to TRBJ2-1, with TRBD2 identical over 8 bases. Trimming at V came to 3 bases and at J to 2 bases, leaving 10 bases not matched to a gene. The germline V gene has CDR1 SGDLS and CDR2 YYNGEE. CDR3 size: 17 residues. The CDR3 sequence is CASSEILAAGPYNEQFF. Written as DNA, the CDR3 is TGTGCCAGCAGCGAAATACTAGCGGCGGGCCCCTACAATGAGCAGTTCTTC.

The chain carries TRBV29-1 and TRBJ2-5, with a weak D call TRBD2 (5 bases). Between the trimmed V and J ends, which lost 8 bases and 7 bases, there was a span of 8 bases. Germline V gives CDR1 SQVTM, CDR2 ANQGSEA. The CDR3 has 9 amino acids. The CDR3 loop is CSLGGTQYF. For the CDR3, the DNA is TGCAGCCTTGGAGGGACCCAGTACTTC.

The gene calls are TRBV14 and TRBJ1-5; TRBD1 matches 8 bases. CDR1 and CDR2 from the germline V gene are SGHDN and FVKESK. This CDR3 is 24 amino acids long. The V and J ends lost 0 bases and 0 bases, in that order; junction bases with no gene match: 25. The CDR3 reads CASSQDPNRADQGASIYSNQPQHF. The CDR3 region has the DNA TGTGCCAGCAGCCAAGATCCCAACAGGGCGGATCAGGGGGCCTCAATCTATAGCAATCAGCCCCAGCATTTT. The entire variable domain, with the rest obtained from reference TRBV14 and TRBJ1-5, is as follows: EAGVTQFPSHSVIEKGQTVTLRCDPISGHDNLYWYRRVMGKEIKFLLHFVKESKQDESGMPNNRFLAERTGGTYSTLKVQPAELEDSGVYFCASSQDPNRADQGASIYSNQPQHFGDGTRLSIL.

This sequence joins TRBV6-6 and TRBJ1-2, with no clear D. Germline assignment: CDR1 MNHNY and CDR2 SVGAGI (reference sequence). The CDR3 length is 11 residues. V was pared by 5 bases and J by 8 bases, with 9 bases between. The CDR3 reads CASSPSWGYTF. The CDR3 nucleotides read TGTGCCAGCAGTCCCAGTTGGGGCTACACCTTC.

The V gene is TRBV19, the J gene TRBJ2-1, with 10 bases aligning to TRBD2. Per germline, CDR1 LNHDA and CDR2 SQIVND (reference sequence). V lost 3 bases, J lost 6 bases, and 8 bases stayed unmatched. CDR3 length: 16 amino acids. Here the CDR3 reads CASSISLSSGSNEQFF. In DNA form, the CDR3 reads TGTGCCAGTAGTATTAGTTTGTCTAGCGGGAGCAATGAGCAGTTCTTC.

The V and J genes are TRBV10-3 and TRBJ2-1; D may be TRBD2 (5 bases). The germline V and J ends were trimmed by 7 bases and 0 bases, with 10 bases remaining between them. The CDR3 loop spans 14 amino acids. Per the germline V gene, CDR1 is ENHRY and CDR2 is SYGVKD. The DNA of the CDR3 is TGTGCCATCACTCCGGGGAGCTCCTACAATGAGCAGTTCTTC. Amino acid sequence: CAITPGSSYNEQFF.

The chain carries TRBV5-1 and TRBJ1-2; 8 bases align to TRBD1. This CDR3 region has 17 residues. V trimming: 0 bases; J trimming: 8 bases; junction bases outside the gene matches: 15. From germline, CDR1 is SGHRS and CDR2 YFSETQ. The CDR3 DNA sequence: TGCGCCAGCAGCTTGGGGCAGGGGGCAGGCGGCACGGGCGGCTACACCTTC. This codes for CASSLGQGAGGTGGYTF.

The chain carries TRBV6-5 and TRBJ2-3; 8 positions match TRBD1. V shed 10 bases, J shed 2 bases, and the junction held 8 bases outside the gene matches. The CDR3 is 14 amino acids. Per the germline V gene, CDR1 is MNHEY and CDR2 is SVGAGI. The CDR3, as DNA: TGTGCCACCCAGACAGGGGCCGACACAGATACGCAGTATTTT. Protein product: CATQTGADTDTQYF.

CDR3 in DNA: TGTGCCAGTAGTAGGGGACAAGGCACAGATACGCAGTATTTT. Amino acid sequence: CASSRGQGTDTQYF. J is TRBJ2-3 and V is TRBV19, with D possibly matching TRBD1 (6 bases). CDR3 length: 14 amino acids. V lost 4 bases and J lost 1, with 9 bases in between. The germline gives CDR1 LNHDA, CDR2 SQIVND (reference sequence). Looking up the rest from reference TRBV19 and TRBJ2-3 gives the full variable domain: DGGITQSPKYLFRKEGQNVTLSCEQNLNHDAMYWYRQDPGQGLRLIYYSQIVNDFQKGDIAEGYSVSREKKESFPLTVTSAQKNPTAFYLCASSRGQGTDTQYFGPGTRLTVL.

The chain recombines TRBV5-1 with TRBJ1-4, with 7 bases that match TRBD1. The CDR3 is made up of 14 amino acids. The trim removed 4 bases at V and 4 bases at J, leaving 4 bases unmatched. Germline lookup yields CDR1 SGHRS and CDR2 YFSETQ. The CDR3 protein is CASSRDRSNEKLFF. DNA of the CDR3: TGCGCCAGCAGCAGGGACAGAAGTAATGAAAAACTGTTTTTT.